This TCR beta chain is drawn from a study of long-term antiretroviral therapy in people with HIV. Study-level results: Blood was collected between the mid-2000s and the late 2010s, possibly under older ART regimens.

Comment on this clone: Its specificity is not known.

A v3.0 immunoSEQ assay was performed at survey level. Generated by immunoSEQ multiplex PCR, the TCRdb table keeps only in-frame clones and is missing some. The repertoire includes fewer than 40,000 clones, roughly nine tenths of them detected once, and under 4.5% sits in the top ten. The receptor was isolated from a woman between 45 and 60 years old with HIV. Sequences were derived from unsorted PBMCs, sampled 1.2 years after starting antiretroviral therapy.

CDR3 nucleotide sequence: TGTGCCAGCAGTGAGGGCGCTGGCAATCAGCCCCAGCATTTT. As protein: CASSEGAGNQPQHF. The V and J genes are TRBV2 and TRBJ1-5; D gene ambiguous. Germline CDR1 reads SNHLY; CDR2 reads FYNNEI. Trimming took off 3 bases at V and 2 bases at J, with 8 bases between the two ends. This CDR3 has 14 amino acids. Full variable domain (remainder filled in from reference TRBV2 and TRBJ1-5): EPEVTQTPSHQVTQMGQEVILRCVPISNHLYFYWYRQILGQKVEFLVSFYNNEISEKSEIFDDQFSVERPDGSNFTLKIRSTKLEDSAMYFCASSEGAGNQPQHFGDGTRLSIL.